This section outlines one T cell receptor (beta chain) sequence together with its context. The germline V gene has CDR1 KGHDR and CDR2 SFDVKD. The length of the CDR3 is 14 residues. Trimming stripped 4 bases from V and 4 bases from J, with 10 bases between. This table comes from immunoSEQ multiplex PCR, and its TCRdb copy is limited to in-frame clones, with some not included. The repertoire holds 200,000 or so clones, with about 89% as singletons. This entry comes from a study of control samples from healthy donors and cancer patients. Sequencing used blood. The genes are TRBV24-1 and TRBJ2-1; perhaps TRBD1 as D (5 bases). This receptor was taken from a man younger than 40 in good health. CDR3 nucleotide sequence: TGTGCCACCAGTGACTCGACAGCATACAATGAGCAGTTCTTC. It codes for CATSDSTAYNEQFF.